These T cell receptor beta chains were read from a single sample in a study of CD8+ T cells in alopecia areata. The assay was immunoSEQ multiplex PCR, and TCRdb's table has in-frame clones only and misses some. This table has tens of thousands of clones, 70% to 80% appearing once. Material: CD8+ T cells sorted from blood, obtained around week 44, from a patient treated with tofacitinib. The receptors stem from a human donor with alopecia areata. CDR3s include the opening cysteine and the closing phenylalanine or tryptophan. A D gene is named only where the DNA matches it firmly. Only part of the rows carry a size: once, few, many, or a class if the clone is expanded.

size	V	D	J	DNA	CDR3
NA	TRBV5-1	NA	TRBJ2-1	TGCGCCAGCAGCTTGCAGGGGGGATCCTACAATGAGCAGTTCTTC	CASSLQGGSYNEQFF
NA	TRBV29-1	NA	TRBJ2-6	TGCAGCGCTGTGGACTCCCTCGATAACGTCCTGACTTTC	CSAVDSLDNVLTF
NA	TRBV19	TRBD2	TRBJ2-1	TGTGCCAGCCGGACTAGCGGGCCAAATGAGCAGTTCTTC	CASRTSGPNEQFF
NA	TRBV30	NA	TRBJ1-1	TGTGCCTGGAGTGTTTTAAGCACTGAAGCTTTCTTT	CAWSVLSTEAFF
few	TRBV7-2	NA	TRBJ2-2	TGTGCCAGCAGCTTAGTCCGGACCGCGAACACCGGGGAGCTGTTTTTT	CASSLVRTANTGELFF
NA	TRBV6-1	TRBD1	TRBJ1-2	TGTGCCAGCAGTGCAAGACAGGGGGAGAGAGCTAACTATGGCTACACCTTC	CASSARQGERANYGYTF
few	TRBV4-2	NA	TRBJ2-5	TGTGCCAGCAATCAGTTGTGGGGTTCTTCAGAGACCCAGTACTTC	CASNQLWGSSETQYF
NA	TRBV15	NA	TRBJ2-6	TGTGCCACCAGCAGAGATGGGGAAACAGGGGGACTAAGTGGGGCCAACGTCCTGACTTTC	CATSRDGETGGLSGANVLTF
few	TRBV29-1	TRBD1	TRBJ1-2	TGCAGCGTTGAGGGGACAGATCCGAGGGACTATGGCTACACCTTC	CSVEGTDPRDYGYTF
once	TRBV9	NA	TRBJ1-1	TGTGCCAGCAGCGTGGGGCGATCCAACACTGAAGCTTTCTTT	CASSVGRSNTEAFF
NA	TRBV14	NA	TRBJ2-7	TGTGCCAGCAGCCAAGAGGGCCTCTTAGAGCAGTACTTC	CASSQEGLLEQYF
NA	TRBV30	NA	TRBJ2-1	TGTGCCTGGAGTGAACCGGCGAATTACGGCAATGAGCAGTTCTTC	CAWSEPANYGNEQFF
NA	TRBV4-1	NA	TRBJ1-2	TGCGCCAGCAGCCAAGATCGGGGGGCGTCTGGCTACACCTTC	CASSQDRGASGYTF
NA	TRBV6-6	NA	TRBJ2-3	TGTGCCAGCAGCCCCCGTCAGGGCTCAGATACGCAGTATTTT	CASSPRQGSDTQYF
NA	TRBV19	TRBD2	TRBJ2-1	TGTGCCAGTAGCTCTAGCGGGGGGGCCACGGATCAGTTCTTC	CASSSSGGATDQFF
NA	TRBV4-3	NA	TRBJ1-4	TGCGCCAGCAGCCCGTCCTTTGCAACTAATGAAAAACTGTTTTTT	CASSPSFATNEKLFF
few	TRBV25-1	NA	TRBJ1-2	TGTGCCAGTCGGGGGGGGAAAAACCCGTCGGGCTACACCTTC	CASRGGKNPSGYTF
NA	TRBV5-1	TRBD1	TRBJ2-1	TGCGCCAGCAGTTTTCCGGACAGGGGGGATCCCAATGAGCAGTTCTTC	CASSFPDRGDPNEQFF
NA	TRBV10-3	NA	TRBJ2-7	TGTGCCATCAGTGAGGGGGGATCCTACGAGCAGTACTTC	CAISEGGSYEQYF
NA	TRBV10-3	NA	TRBJ2-1	TGTGCCATCAGTGAGCCCCGACTGGGGGGGCTTTATGAGCAGTTCTTC	CAISEPRLGGLYEQFF
NA	TRBV11-2	TRBD1	TRBJ2-2	TGTGCCAGCAGCAACCCAGGGGGCACGACCGGGGAGCTGTTTTTT	CASSNPGGTTGELFF
NA	TRBV9	NA	TRBJ2-1	TGTGCCAGCAGCGTAGAAGAGGGGATTGCCTACAATGAGCAGTTCTTC	CASSVEEGIAYNEQFF
NA	TRBV7-9	NA	TRBJ2-1	TGTGCCAGCAGCGCTAGCGTAGAGCAGTTCTTC	CASSASVEQFF
few	TRBV11-2	TRBD1	TRBJ2-7	TGTGCCAGCAGCTTAGCGGGGGGACAGGGGTACGAGCAGTACTTC	CASSLAGGQGYEQYF
NA	TRBV13	NA	TRBJ2-7	TGTGCCAGCTCGTGGGCTGGGACCTACGAGCAGTACTTC	CASSWAGTYEQYF
once	TRBV30	NA	TRBJ2-3	TGTGCCTGGGGTCCCATGGGAGATACGCAGTATTTT	CAWGPMGDTQYF
few	TRBV29-1	NA	TRBJ2-7	TGCAGCGTTGGGGGGGCCGAGCAGTACTTC	CSVGGAEQYF
NA	TRBV15	NA	TRBJ2-1	TGTGCCACCAGCAGTAATCGGCATGAGCAGTTCTTC	CATSSNRHEQFF
NA	TRBV7-8	NA	TRBJ2-1	TGTGCCAGCAGCCCCCGTGACAATGAGCAGTTCTTC	CASSPRDNEQFF
few	TRBV6-5	NA	TRBJ2-2	TGTGCCAGCAGTTACTCTAGGACCGGGGAGCTGTTTTTT	CASSYSRTGELFF
NA	TRBV11-2	NA	TRBJ2-5	TGTGCCAGCAGTCCAACAGGGAGGGTGTGGGAGACCCAGTACTTC	CASSPTGRVWETQYF
NA	TRBV29-1	TRBD1	TRBJ1-1	TGCAGCGTTACAACAGGGGGTGAAACTGAAGCTTTCTTT	CSVTTGGETEAFF
NA	TRBV5-1	NA	TRBJ1-4	TGCGCCAGCAGCCAAAAACAGGGTGATAGTGAAAAACTGTTTTTT	CASSQKQGDSEKLFF
NA	TRBV4-3	NA	TRBJ2-7	TGCGCCAGCAGCCAAGATCGCGCCTACGAGCAGTACTTC	CASSQDRAYEQYF
few	TRBV7-9	TRBD2	TRBJ2-2	TGTGCCAGCAGCTTTCCGACTAGCGGGGACTCGAACACCGGGGAGCTGTTTTTT	CASSFPTSGDSNTGELFF
NA	TRBV29-1	NA	TRBJ1-2	TGCAGCGTTGAAGATGCAGGGGAGTCCTATGGCTACACCTTC	CSVEDAGESYGYTF
few	TRBV30	NA	TRBJ2-7	TGTGCCTGGAGTTTGGGGGCAGGGTACGAGCAGTACTTC	CAWSLGAGYEQYF